This is a list of T cell receptor beta chains from one sample in a study of OX40 agonist ivuxolimab in advanced cancers. The method was immunoSEQ multiplex PCR; TCRdb's version includes in-frame clones alone and lacks a portion of them. The sample gives some 62,000 clones, around 81% of which show up once; about 3.5% is in the top ten. The material was CD4+ or CD8+ T cells sorted from blood, obtained in a trial of the OX40 agonist ivuxolimab. These receptors were obtained from an adult with an advanced solid tumor such as melanoma, head and neck, liver or kidney cancer. Each CDR3 is given with its conserved first and last residue. A D gene is named only where the DNA matches it firmly. Clone size is shown for a subset of rows, as once, few, many or a class of expanded clone.

V	size	D	J	CDR3	DNA
TRBV28	.	.	TRBJ2-7	CASTPGARDLWSYEQYF	TGTGCCAGCACCCCGGGAGCGCGGGACCTCTGGTCCTACGAGCAGTACTTC
TRBV4-1	few	.	TRBJ2-7	CASSQDVSASSYEQYF	TGCGCCAGCAGCCAAGACGTGTCCGCGAGCTCCTACGAGCAGTACTTC
TRBV28	.	.	TRBJ2-7	CASNGTPLYEQYF	TGTGCCAGCAACGGGACACCGCTCTACGAGCAGTACTTC
TRBV30	.	.	TRBJ1-6	CAWSGRMGSPLHF	TGTGCCTGGAGCGGCAGGATGGGTTCACCCCTCCACTTT
TRBV28	.	TRBD1	TRBJ1-2	CATITYAGTGGGYTF	TGTGCCACCATAACATACGCCGGGACAGGGGGCGGCTACACCTTC
TRBV10-3	.	.	TRBJ1-5	CAISLGGEGNQPQHF	TGTGCCATCAGTTTAGGGGGGGAGGGCAATCAGCCCCAGCATTTT
TRBV5-1	once	.	TRBJ2-3	CASSPQRRDTQYF	TGCGCCAGCAGCCCTCAGCGGCGGGATACGCAGTATTTT
TRBV7-2	.	.	TRBJ1-4	CASSGSVGPDTRKLFF	TGTGCCAGCAGCGGTTCGGTGGGTCCCGATACGCGAAAACTGTTTTTT
TRBV11-3	once	.	TRBJ2-1	CASSFLSDPNNEQFF	TGTGCCAGCAGCTTCCTTAGCGATCCCAACAATGAGCAGTTCTTC
TRBV6-6	.	.	TRBJ1-5	CASSWTDSNQPQHF	TGTGCCAGCAGTTGGACCGATAGCAATCAGCCCCAGCATTTT
TRBV18	once	.	TRBJ2-3	CASSPSSSATDTQYF	TGTGCCAGCTCACCTAGCTCCAGCGCCACAGATACGCAGTATTTT
TRBV6-6	few	.	TRBJ1-4	CASSTTGGNEKLFF	TGTGCCAGCAGTACCACGGGGGGTAATGAAAAACTGTTTTTT
TRBV30	.	.	TRBJ1-2	CAWEPKNYGYTF	TGTGCCTGGGAACCGAAGAACTATGGCTACACCTTC
TRBV9	.	.	TRBJ1-5	CASSVGGHDRRVDQPQHF	TGTGCCAGCAGCGTAGGAGGACACGACCGAAGGGTCGATCAGCCCCAGCATTTT
TRBV7-2	.	.	TRBJ1-5	CASSLRGGNQPQHF	TGTGCCAGCAGCTTGCGGGGGGGCAATCAGCCCCAGCATTTT
TRBV4-2	once	TRBD2	TRBJ2-3	CASSQGVAGGTDTQYF	TGTGCCAGCAGCCAAGGAGTCGCGGGAGGCACAGATACGCAGTATTTT
TRBV13	few	.	TRBJ2-7	CASSLISYEQYF	TGTGCCAGCAGCTTAATTAGTTACGAGCAGTACTTC
TRBV7-9	.	TRBD2	TRBJ2-1	CASRVTGTSGRGGYNEQFF	TGTGCCAGCAGGGTCACCGGGACTAGCGGGAGGGGGGGCTACAATGAGCAGTTCTTC
TRBV7-8	.	.	TRBJ1-1	CASSPSRRGAFF	TGTGCCAGCAGCCCGAGCAGGCGTGGGGCTTTCTTT
TRBV14	.	.	TRBJ1-1	CASSQDRGVYTEAFF	TGTGCCAGCAGCCAAGACCGGGGGGTCTACACTGAAGCTTTCTTT
TRBV27	.	.	TRBJ1-5	CASSSDGDQPQHF	TGTGCCAGCAGTTCGGACGGGGATCAGCCCCAGCATTTT
TRBV9	.	TRBD2	TRBJ2-3	CASSVQAGVADTQYF	TGTGCCAGCAGCGTACAGGCGGGAGTGGCAGATACGCAGTATTTT
TRBV7-6	.	.	TRBJ2-5	CASSLARYQETQYF	TGTGCCAGCAGCTTAGCGCGGTACCAAGAGACCCAGTACTTC
TRBV5-1	.	.	TRBJ2-5	CASSLSGGASETQYF	TGCGCCAGCAGCTTATCGGGGGGCGCTTCGGAGACCCAGTACTTC
TRBV19	.	.	TRBJ2-7	CASSTGDSYEQYF	TGTGCCAGTAGTACCGGAGACTCGTACGAGCAGTACTTC
TRBV27	.	.	TRBJ2-7	CASSLSVISYEQYF	TGTGCCAGCAGTTTAAGCGTTATCTCCTACGAGCAGTACTTC
TRBV28	.	.	TRBJ2-3	CASSSSSTDTQYF	TGTGCCAGCAGTTCTTCTAGCACAGATACGCAGTATTTT
TRBV28	.	.	TRBJ2-7	CASSLGTQPRVEQYF	TGTGCCAGCAGTTTAGGGACGCAGCCCCGCGTCGAGCAGTACTTC
TRBV28	once	.	TRBJ2-3	CASKKTGFSTDTQYF	TGTGCCAGCAAAAAAACAGGGTTTTCCACAGATACGCAGTATTTT
TRBV5-8	.	.	TRBJ2-3	CASSSEVLDTQYF	TGTGCCAGCAGCTCGGAAGTATTGGATACGCAGTATTTT
TRBV28	.	TRBD2	TRBJ2-2	CASSRPSGGESGGELFF	TGTGCCAGCAGCAGGCCCTCCGGGGGGGAGTCGGGCGGGGAGCTGTTTTTT
TRBV14	.	.	TRBJ2-7	CASSLRGTEAYEQYF	TGTGCCAGCAGCCTCCGAGGGACGGAAGCCTACGAGCAGTACTTC
TRBV25-1	.	.	TRBJ1-2	CASSVAWYGYTF	TGTGCCAGCAGTGTCGCCTGGTATGGCTACACCTTC
TRBV2	.	.	TRBJ1-5	CASSEAAEQPQHF	TGTGCCAGCAGTGAAGCCGCGGAACAGCCCCAGCATTTT
TRBV6-6	.	TRBD2	TRBJ2-1	CASVVGRDYSYNEQFF	TGTGCCAGCGTAGTGGGCCGGGACTACTCCTACAATGAGCAGTTCTTC
TRBV7-8	.	.	TRBJ2-7	CASSLVHRWYEQYF	TGTGCCAGCAGCTTAGTGCACAGGTGGTACGAGCAGTACTTC
TRBV5-8	.	.	TRBJ2-7	CASSPVTREQYF	TGTGCCAGCAGCCCCGTGACTCGCGAGCAGTACTTC
TRBV28	.	TRBD2	TRBJ2-1	CAILAGGNNEQFF	TGTGCCATCCTAGCGGGAGGGAACAATGAGCAGTTCTTC
TRBV25-1	.	.	TRBJ2-7	CASSEEEGQTYEQYF	TGTGCCAGCAGTGAAGAGGAGGGGCAAACCTACGAGCAGTACTTC
TRBV4-3	.	TRBD1	TRBJ2-1	CASSQEGGGSYNEQFF	TGCGCCAGCAGCCAAGAAGGGGGCGGCTCCTACAATGAGCAGTTCTTC
TRBV10-3	.	TRBD1	TRBJ2-2	CAIRGQGTGELFF	TGTGCCATCAGGGGACAGGGAACCGGGGAGCTGTTTTTT
TRBV9	.	.	TRBJ2-1	CASSVGSGFSSYNEQFF	TGTGCCAGCAGCGTAGGGAGCGGATTTAGCTCCTACAATGAGCAGTTCTTC
TRBV7-9	.	.	TRBJ1-4	CASSRRGGITNEKLFF	TGTGCCAGCAGCCGAAGGGGTGGCATAACTAATGAAAAACTGTTTTTT
TRBV4-2	.	.	TRBJ2-3	CASSQDMASVTDTQYF	TGTGCCAGCAGCCAAGATATGGCTAGCGTCACAGATACGCAGTATTTT
TRBV7-9	.	.	TRBJ2-4	CASSLVGSLNIQYF	TGTGCCAGCAGCTTAGTCGGGAGCTTAAACATTCAGTACTTC
TRBV6-1	.	.	TRBJ2-7	CASTRDLNGEQYF	TGTGCCAGCACGCGGGACCTTAATGGGGAGCAGTACTTC
TRBV6-5	.	.	TRBJ2-2	CASSFLQGTGELFF	TGTGCCAGCAGTTTTCTCCAGGGAACCGGGGAGCTGTTTTTT
TRBV5-1	.	TRBD1	TRBJ1-2	CASSYAPAASGGYGYTF	TGCGCCAGCAGCTATGCCCCCGCGGCTTCAGGGGGCTATGGCTACACCTTC
TRBV7-9	.	TRBD2	TRBJ2-1	CASSWDYQYNEQFF	TGTGCCAGCAGTTGGGACTACCAATACAATGAGCAGTTCTTC
TRBV10-3	.	TRBD1	TRBJ1-6	CAISGTGVGNSPLHF	TGTGCCATCAGCGGGACAGGAGTGGGTAATTCACCCCTCCACTTT
TRBV19	.	TRBD2	TRBJ2-7	CASSIWISGTLEQYF	TGTGCCAGTAGTATATGGATTAGCGGGACGCTCGAGCAGTACTTC
TRBV5-6	.	.	TRBJ1-1	CASTIGKFTEAFF	TGTGCCAGCACCATAGGGAAATTTACTGAAGCTTTCTTT
TRBV6-6	.	.	TRBJ2-6	CASSRQAPGANVLTF	TGTGCCAGCAGCCGACAGGCGCCTGGGGCCAACGTCCTGACTTTC
TRBV2	.	TRBD1	TRBJ2-7	CASKGGTGGYEQYF	TGTGCCAGCAAAGGGGGGACAGGGGGTTACGAGCAGTACTTC
TRBV19	.	.	TRBJ2-6	CASSIVWSSGANVLTF	TGTGCCAGTAGTATAGTCTGGAGCTCTGGGGCCAACGTCCTGACTTTC